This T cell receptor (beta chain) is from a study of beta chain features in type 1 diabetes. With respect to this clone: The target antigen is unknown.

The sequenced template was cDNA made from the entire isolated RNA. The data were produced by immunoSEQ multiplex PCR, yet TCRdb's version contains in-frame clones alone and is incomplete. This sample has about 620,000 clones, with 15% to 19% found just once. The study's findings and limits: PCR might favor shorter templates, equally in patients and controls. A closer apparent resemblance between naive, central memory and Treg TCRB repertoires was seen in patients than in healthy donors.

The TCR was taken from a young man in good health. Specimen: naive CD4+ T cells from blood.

The CDR3 coding sequence is TGTGCCAGCAGTTTGACACTCTCAACTAATGAAAAACTGTTTTTT. This encodes CASSLTLSTNEKLFF. V gene TRBV28 combines with J gene TRBJ1-4; D uncertain. This CDR3 has 15 residues. Trimming left V 3 bases short and J 0 bases short, with 8 bases between. Per the germline V gene, CDR1 is MDHEN and CDR2 is SYDVKM. Using reference TRBV28 and TRBJ1-4 for the parts outside the CDR3, the full variable domain is DVKVTQSSRYLVKRTGEKVFLECVQDMDHENMFWYRQDPGLGLRLIYFSYDVKMKEKGDIPEGYSVSREKKERFSLILESASTNQTSMYLCASSLTLSTNEKLFFGSGTQLSVL.